The 26 T cell receptor beta chains below were found in one sample sequenced in a study of CXCR3-negative and CXCR3-positive naive CD8 T cells. Researchers prepared the TRB cDNA libraries using 5' RACE with UMI labels. TCRdb reprocessed the 5' RACE reads, with one entry per CDR3 protein and no DNA. This listing includes 6,000 or so distinct CDR3 sequences. Sequenced: naive CXCR3- CD8+ T cells from blood. As for subset: CD45RO-CCR7+CD27+CD95- naive CD8+ T cells lacking CXCR3 (TNR3-). The receptors here all came from a human donor in good health. Some clones in this sample may be carry-over from other donors' samples.

The chain links TRBV9 to TRBJ2-1; TCRdb's assignment of TRBD1 cannot be checked, as there is no DNA. Germline-derived CDR1 and CDR2 are SGDLS and YYNGEE. The CDR3 is 16 residues long. CDR3 amino acids: CASSVVGGRSYNEQFF.

This clonotype is deemed medium-sized by its frequency. The chain couples TRBV20-1 to TRBJ2-7; with no DNA, the TCRdb D assignment of TRBD2 cannot be verified. Germline V CDR1 and CDR2: DFQATT, SNEGSKA (reference sequence). The CDR3 runs 14 residues. CDR3 in amino acids: CSVHPREGDYEQYF.

This rearrangement joins TRBV4-3 to TRBJ1-1; the TCRdb call, TRBD1, lacks DNA for checking. This CDR3 comprises 16 residues. CDR1 and CDR2 from the germline V gene are LGHNA and YSLEER. Here the CDR3 reads CASSQDPGGLNTEAFF.

This clonotype registers medium-sized by frequency. The chain is built from TRBV7-2 and TRBJ2-7. This CDR3 has 16 residues. Germline loops: CDR1 SGHTA, CDR2 FQGNSA. CDR3 sequence: CASSLVFIGVLDEQYF.

V usage is TRBV9 and J usage is TRBJ2-7; without DNA, the TCRdb call of TRBD2 cannot be checked. Per the germline V gene, CDR1 is SGDLS and CDR2 is YYNGEE. This CDR3 spans 16 amino acids. The CDR3: CASSAGPREGPWEQYF.

The gene calls are TRBV2 and TRBJ2-6; TCRdb reports TRBD1, a call that lacks DNA to check it against. CDR1 is SNHLY and CDR2 is FYNNEI in the germline V gene. The CDR3 covers 16 residues. CDR3 in amino acids: CASSPKGGSGANVPTF.

The CDR3 reads CASSIGPSPGNTIYF. This chain uses TRBV19 with TRBJ1-3. The CDR3 spans 15 residues. Germline CDR1 is LNHDA and CDR2 is SQIVND (reference sequence).

The chain joins TRBV29-1 to TRBJ1-2; there is no DNA to check the TCRdb D call of TRBD1. The CDR3 extends over 12 amino acids. Germline CDR1 reads SQVTM; CDR2 reads ANQGSEA. CDR3 sequence: CSVGRVNYGYTF.

Frequency places this clonotype as medium-sized. The chain is built from TRBV7-9 and TRBJ2-7; TCRdb picks TRBD1, but there is no DNA to check that call. The germline CDR1 and CDR2 sequences are SEHNR and FQNEAQ (reference sequence). CDR3 length equals 15 residues. The CDR3 here is CASSLANDRRYEQYF.

This clonotype registers medium-sized by frequency. V and J are TRBV6-5 and TRBJ2-3. This CDR3 has 15 amino acids. CDR1 and CDR2 from the germline V gene are MNHEY and SVGAGI. Here the CDR3 reads CASRQNQLSTDTQYF.

The rearrangement uses TRBV5-1 and TRBJ2-7; TCRdb's D gene call, TRBD2, goes unchecked for lack of DNA. CDR3 length equals 15 residues. Germline assignment: CDR1 SGHRS and CDR2 YFSETQ. The CDR3 here is CASSPPSGGTYEQYF.

This sequence joins TRBV21-1 and TRBJ2-1; TCRdb lists TRBD2, though no DNA is available to test this call. TRBV21-1 is listed as a pseudogene. The CDR3 sequence is 15 residues long. CDR3 loop: CASSKERGGPPEQFF.

This clonotype is deemed medium-sized by its frequency. J is TRBJ1-2 and V is TRBV6-1; no DNA is available, so the TRBD1 call from TCRdb remains unchecked. Germline assignment: CDR1 MNHNS and CDR2 SASEGT. The CDR3 length is 16 residues. CDR3 protein: CASSEAISSTLHGYTF.

The rearrangement joins TRBV20-1 to TRBJ1-1. CDR1 is DFQATT, CDR2 SNEGSKA, per germline (reference sequence). The CDR3 has 15 residues. CDR3 amino acids: CSARDDAVGNTEAFF.

In terms of frequency, this clonotype is medium-sized. The chain employs TRBV4-3 and TRBJ2-7; TCRdb proposes TRBD1, but this gene call is untestable without DNA. Germline lookup yields CDR1 LGHNA and CDR2 YSLEER. This CDR3 contains 15 residues. The CDR3 is CASSQDRGTDYEQYF.

Its frequency marks this clonotype as medium-sized (0.01 to 0.1%). This chain uses TRBV18 with TRBJ2-7. Germline V CDR1 and CDR2: KGHSH, LQKENI. This CDR3 comprises 14 residues. Here the CDR3 reads CASSPVDSSYEQYF.

J is TRBJ2-5 and V is TRBV7-9; TCRdb's D call of TRBD1 is untestable without DNA. CDR3 size: 15 residues. CDR1 SEHNR and CDR2 FQNEAQ come from the germline V gene (reference sequence). CDR3 amino acids: CASSTDRGRRETQYF.

This clonotype counts as large by frequency. This CDR3 is CASSHPTGVPNGYTF. The chain carries TRBV14 and TRBJ1-2; with no DNA, the TCRdb D assignment of TRBD1 cannot be verified. The CDR3 length is 15 residues. CDR1 and CDR2 from the germline V gene are SGHDN and FVKESK. The full variable domain, in which reference TRBV14 and TRBJ1-2 provide the parts outside the CDR3, is EAGVTQFPSHSVIEKGQTVTLRCDPISGHDNLYWYRRVMGKEIKFLLHFVKESKQDESGMPNNRFLAERTGGTYSTLKVQPAELEDSGVYFCASSHPTGVPNGYTFGSGTRLTVV.

By frequency, this clonotype is medium-sized. This sequence joins TRBV7-9 and TRBJ2-7; the TCRdb D gene call, TRBD1, has no DNA to confirm it. Germline V gene sequence: CDR1 SEHNR, CDR2 FQNEAQ (reference sequence). The CDR3 extends over 16 amino acids. CDR3 sequence: CASSLASATGFHEQYF.

The chain has TRBV3-1 and TRBJ1-3. The CDR3 sequence is 17 residues long. Germline CDR1 LGHDT, CDR2 YNNKEL (reference sequence). The chain's CDR3 is CASNPPSWERSGNTIYF.

By frequency, this clonotype registers medium-sized (0.01 to 0.1%). The chain recombines TRBV12-3 or TRBV12-4 with TRBJ2-7; TCRdb's D gene call, TRBD2, goes unchecked for lack of DNA. The CDR3 consists of 17 residues. The CDR3: CASSGAQTSGSGYEQYF.

This chain links TRBV23-1 with TRBJ2-5; TCRdb proposes TRBD1, but this gene call is untestable without DNA. TRBV23-1 falls under the ORF class, with uncertain function. CDR3 size: 15 residues. CDR3 sequence: CASLWMGARQETQYF.

The rearrangement uses TRBV29-1 and TRBJ2-7; TCRdb's D call of TRBD1 is untestable without DNA. This CDR3 spans 12 amino acids. CDR1 is SQVTM, CDR2 ANQGSEA, per germline. The chain's CDR3 is CSVGGVPYEQYF.

This clonotype counts as medium-sized by frequency. The chain couples TRBV20-1 to TRBJ1-2. This CDR3 has 12 residues. CDR1 is DFQATT and CDR2 is SNEGSKA in the germline V gene (reference sequence). The CDR3 loop is CSARDSFYGYTF.

This clonotype is labeled medium-sized based on frequency. The chain carries TRBV29-1 and TRBJ2-1; without DNA, the TCRdb call of TRBD2 cannot be checked. Germline CDR1 SQVTM, CDR2 ANQGSEA. This CDR3 has 16 residues. The CDR3 region is CSVPQGLADSYNEQFF.

According to its frequency, this clonotype is medium-sized (0.01 to 0.1%). The rearrangement links TRBV5-1 to TRBJ2-7; there is no DNA to check the TCRdb D call of TRBD1. The CDR3 length is 14 residues. Germline V gene data show CDR1 as SGHRS and CDR2 as YFSETQ. The CDR3: CASRSRQGVYEQYF.